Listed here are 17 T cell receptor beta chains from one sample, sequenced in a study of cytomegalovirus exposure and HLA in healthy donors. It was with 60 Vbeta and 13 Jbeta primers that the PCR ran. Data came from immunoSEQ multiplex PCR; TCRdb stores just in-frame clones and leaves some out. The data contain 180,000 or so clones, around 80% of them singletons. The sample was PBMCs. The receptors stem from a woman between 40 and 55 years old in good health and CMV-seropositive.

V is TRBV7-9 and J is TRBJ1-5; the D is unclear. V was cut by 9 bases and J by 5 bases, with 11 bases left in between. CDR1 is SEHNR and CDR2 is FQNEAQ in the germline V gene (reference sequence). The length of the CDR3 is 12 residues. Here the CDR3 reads CASAPEDQPQHF. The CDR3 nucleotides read TGTGCCAGTGCCCCGGAGGATCAGCCCCAGCATTTT.

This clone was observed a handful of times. This CDR3 is CASSLRTRSIYNEQFF. The CDR3 nucleotides read TGTGCCAGCAGCCTCCGGACACGCTCTATCTACAATGAGCAGTTCTTC. This rearrangement joins TRBV2 to TRBJ2-1, with D tentatively TRBD1 (5 bases). V gave up 6 bases and J gave up 3 bases, with 18 bases separating them. Per germline, CDR1 SNHLY and CDR2 FYNNEI. This CDR3 contains 16 residues.

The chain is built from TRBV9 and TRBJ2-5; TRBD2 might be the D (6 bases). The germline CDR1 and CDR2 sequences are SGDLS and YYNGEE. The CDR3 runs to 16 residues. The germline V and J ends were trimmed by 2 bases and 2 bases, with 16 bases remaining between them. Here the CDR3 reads CASSVLEGNAQETQYF. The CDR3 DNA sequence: TGTGCCAGCAGCGTGTTGGAGGGCAATGCACAAGAGACCCAGTACTTC.

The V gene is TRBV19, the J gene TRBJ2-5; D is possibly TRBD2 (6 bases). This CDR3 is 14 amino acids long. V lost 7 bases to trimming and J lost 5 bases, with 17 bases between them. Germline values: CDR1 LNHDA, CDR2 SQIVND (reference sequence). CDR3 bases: TGTGCCAGTACGGCCGGGGGAGCTCGGGAGACCCAGTACTTC. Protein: CASTAGGARETQYF.

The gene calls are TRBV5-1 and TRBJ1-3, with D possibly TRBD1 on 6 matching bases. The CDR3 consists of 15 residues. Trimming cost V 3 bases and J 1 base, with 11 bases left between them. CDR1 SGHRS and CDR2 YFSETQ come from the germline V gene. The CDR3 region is CASSSGGHSGNTIYF. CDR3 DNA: TGCGCCAGCAGCTCCGGGGGGCATTCTGGAAACACCATATATTTT.

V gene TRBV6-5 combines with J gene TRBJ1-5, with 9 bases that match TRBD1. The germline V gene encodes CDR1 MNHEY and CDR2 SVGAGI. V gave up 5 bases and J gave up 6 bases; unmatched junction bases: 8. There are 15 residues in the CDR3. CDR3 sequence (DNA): TGTGCCAGCAGTCCCACGGGACAGGGAGGTCAGCCCCAGCATTTT. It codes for CASSPTGQGGQPQHF.

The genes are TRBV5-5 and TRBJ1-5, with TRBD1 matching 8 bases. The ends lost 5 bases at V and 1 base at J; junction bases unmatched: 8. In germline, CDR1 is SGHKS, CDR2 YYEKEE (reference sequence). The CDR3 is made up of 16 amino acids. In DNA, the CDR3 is TGTGCCAGCAGTTTACAGGGGGGCCGAAGCAATCAGCCCCAGCATTTT. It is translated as CASSLQGGRSNQPQHF.

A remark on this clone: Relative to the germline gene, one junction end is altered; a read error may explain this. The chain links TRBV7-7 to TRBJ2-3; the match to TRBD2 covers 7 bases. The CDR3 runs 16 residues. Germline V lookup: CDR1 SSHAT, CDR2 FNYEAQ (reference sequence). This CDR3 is CASSARAPSGEDTQYF. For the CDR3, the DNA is TGTGCTAGCAGCGCGAGGGCGCCTAGCGGTGAAGATACGCAGTATTTT.

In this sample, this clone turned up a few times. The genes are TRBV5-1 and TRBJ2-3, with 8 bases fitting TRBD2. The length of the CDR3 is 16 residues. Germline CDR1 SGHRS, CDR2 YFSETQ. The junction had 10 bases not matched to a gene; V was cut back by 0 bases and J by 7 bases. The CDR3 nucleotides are TGCGCCAGCAGCTTGGCCCCCGGGACTAGGGGGAATACGCAGTATTTT. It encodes CASSLAPGTRGNTQYF.

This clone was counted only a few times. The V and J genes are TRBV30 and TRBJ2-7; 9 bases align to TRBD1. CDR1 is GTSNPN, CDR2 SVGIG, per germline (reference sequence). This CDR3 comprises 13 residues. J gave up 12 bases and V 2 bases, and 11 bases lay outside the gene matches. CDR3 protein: CAWSTKGQGVLYF. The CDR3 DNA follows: TGTGCCTGGAGTACCAAGGGACAGGGAGTTTTGTACTTC.

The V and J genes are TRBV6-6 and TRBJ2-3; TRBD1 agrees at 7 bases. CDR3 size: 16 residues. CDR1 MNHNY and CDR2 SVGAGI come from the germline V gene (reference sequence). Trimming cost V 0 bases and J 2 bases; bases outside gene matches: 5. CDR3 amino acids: CASSYSGGRNTDTQYF. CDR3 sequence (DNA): TGTGCCAGCAGTTACTCAGGGGGCAGAAACACAGATACGCAGTATTTT.

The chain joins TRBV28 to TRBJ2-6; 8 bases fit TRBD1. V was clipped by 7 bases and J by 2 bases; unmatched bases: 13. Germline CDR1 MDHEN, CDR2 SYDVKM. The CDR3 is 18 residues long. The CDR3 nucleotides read TGTGCCAGCATGTCACCTGGACAGGGTTTCGCTGGGGCCAACGTCCTGACTTTC. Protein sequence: CASMSPGQGFAGANVLTF.

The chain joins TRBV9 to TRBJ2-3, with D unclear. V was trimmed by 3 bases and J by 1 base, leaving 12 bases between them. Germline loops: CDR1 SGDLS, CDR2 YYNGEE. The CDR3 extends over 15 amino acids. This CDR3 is CASSDTSHRTDTQYF. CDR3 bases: TGTGCCAGCAGCGATACATCCCACCGCACAGATACGCAGTATTTT. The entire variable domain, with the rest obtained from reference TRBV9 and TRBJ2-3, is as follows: DSGVTQTPKHLITATGQRVTLRCSPRSGDLSVYWYQQSLDQGLQFLIQYYNGEERAKGNILERFSAQQFPDLHSELNLSSLELGDSALYFCASSDTSHRTDTQYFGPGTRLTVL.

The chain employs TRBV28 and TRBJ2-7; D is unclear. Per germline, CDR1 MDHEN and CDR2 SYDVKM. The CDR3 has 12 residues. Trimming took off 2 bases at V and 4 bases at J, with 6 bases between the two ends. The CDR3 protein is CASSLGRYEQYF. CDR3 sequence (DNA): TGTGCCAGCAGTTTAGGCAGATACGAGCAGTACTTC.

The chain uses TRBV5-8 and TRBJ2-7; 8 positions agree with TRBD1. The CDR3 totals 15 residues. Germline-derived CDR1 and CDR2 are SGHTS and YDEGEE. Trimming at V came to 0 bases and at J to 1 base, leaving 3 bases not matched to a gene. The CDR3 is CASSLGQGASYEQYF. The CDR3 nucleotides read TGTGCCAGCAGCTTGGGCCAGGGGGCATCCTACGAGCAGTACTTC.

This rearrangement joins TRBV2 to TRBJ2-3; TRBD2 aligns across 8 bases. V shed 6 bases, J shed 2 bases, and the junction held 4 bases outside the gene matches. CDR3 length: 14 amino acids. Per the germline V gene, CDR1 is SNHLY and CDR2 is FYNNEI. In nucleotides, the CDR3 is TGTGCCAGCAGCCGGGAGGGGGACACAGATACGCAGTATTTT. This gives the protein CASSREGDTDTQYF.

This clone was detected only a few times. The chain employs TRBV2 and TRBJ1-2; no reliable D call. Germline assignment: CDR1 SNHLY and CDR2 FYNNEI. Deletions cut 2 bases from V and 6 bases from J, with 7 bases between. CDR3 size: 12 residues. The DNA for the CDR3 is TGTGCCAGCAGTGAATATTTTGATGGCTACACCTTC. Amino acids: CASSEYFDGYTF.